The 13 T cell receptor beta chains in this list originate from one sample, sequenced in a study of T cells in Graves' hyperthyroidism and ophthalmopathy. Template material for amplifying TCR beta CDR3 regions consisted of RNA transcripts. First-round RT-PCR with HTBI primers amplified the TCR CDR3 region. TCRdb re-derived calls from the multiplex PCR reads in MiXCR, one entry per CDR3 protein. The sample contains around 600,000 distinct CDR3 sequences, 11% to 15% of which appear only once. The sample comprised blood. These receptors all come from a woman aged 18-29 years with Graves' ophthalmopathy.

This clonotype was seen many times. The chain couples TRBV6-1 to TRBJ2-6; no clear D. V shed 6 bases and J shed 1 base, with 7 bases lying between them. This CDR3 region has 14 residues. Germline CDR1 is MNHNS and CDR2 is SASEGT. DNA of the CDR3: TGTGCCAGCAGGAAGGTGTCTGGGGCCAACGTCCTGACTTTC. Protein product: CASRKVSGANVLTF.

This clonotype was observed at least ten times. In nucleotides, the CDR3 is TGTGCCAGCTCACCATCTAGGGGGAAGACCCAGTACTTC. Amino acids: CASSPSRGKTQYF. The V gene is TRBV18, the J gene TRBJ2-5; possibly TRBD1 for D (6 bases). From germline, CDR1 is KGHSH and CDR2 LQKENI. The length of the CDR3 is 13 residues. V lost 2 bases to trimming and J lost 6 bases, with 10 bases between them.

This clonotype was seen ten or more times. The J gene is TRBJ2-1, the V gene TRBV7-3; 11 bases align to TRBD2. The length of the CDR3 is 18 residues. The ends lost 5 bases at V and 8 bases at J; junction bases unmatched: 17. CDR1 SGHTA and CDR2 FQGTGA come from the germline V gene. This chain's CDR3 is CASSLLGAPSGRSDEQFF. The CDR3 DNA follows: TGTGCCAGCAGCCTTCTAGGGGCCCCTAGCGGGAGGAGTGATGAGCAGTTCTTC.

V and J are TRBV5-1 and TRBJ2-1; the match to TRBD2 covers 9 bases. V dropped 4 bases and J dropped 5; count of bases not matched to a gene: 4. Germline lookup yields CDR1 SGHRS and CDR2 YFSETQ. The CDR3 sequence is 14 residues long. The CDR3 loop reads CASSLLAGHNEQFF. In DNA form, the CDR3 reads TGCGCCAGCAGCCTTCTAGCGGGGCACAATGAGCAGTTCTTC.

The chain uses TRBV11-2 and TRBJ2-7; 9 bases match TRBD1. V gave up 6 bases and J gave up 3 bases; unmatched junction bases: 12. Germline CDR1 reads SGHAT; CDR2 reads FQNNGV. The CDR3 has 16 residues. The CDR3 loop is CASSFSFLDRGYEQYF. The CDR3 DNA sequence: TGTGCCAGCAGTTTTAGTTTCCTGGACAGGGGCTACGAGCAGTACTTC.

This clonotype came up many times. This chain uses TRBV5-8 with TRBJ1-1; 7 nucleotides line up with TRBD1. In germline, CDR1 is SGHTS, CDR2 YDEGEE. This CDR3 region has 13 residues. V dropped 4 bases and J dropped 6; count of bases not matched to a gene: 6. CDR3 nucleotides: TGTGCCAGCAGCCGTGACAGGGTCGCTGAAGCTTTCTTT. It encodes CASSRDRVAEAFF.

The table lists this clonotype with many counts. The chain combines TRBV12-3 or TRBV12-4 with TRBJ2-7, with 8 bases matching TRBD2. The CDR3 runs to 14 residues. J gave up 8 bases and V 6 bases, and 12 bases lay outside the gene matches. CDR3 bases: TGTGCCAGCAGCACGGGAGGGCCTAATGCGAAGCAGTACTTC. Translating gives CASSTGGPNAKQYF.

This clonotype was picked up many times. This chain uses TRBV30 with TRBJ2-3; 10 nucleotides agree with TRBD2. J lost 4 bases, V lost 4 bases, and 8 bases had no gene match. The CDR3 is 15 residues long. Germline values: CDR1 GTSNPN, CDR2 SVGIG (reference sequence). In DNA form, the CDR3 reads TGTGCCTGGAACCGCCTAGCGGGAGTTTCAGATACGCAGTATTTT. Protein: CAWNRLAGVSDTQYF.

The rearrangement uses TRBV7-6 and TRBJ2-7, with 12 bases fitting TRBD2. CDR3 size: 15 residues. J lost 3 bases, V lost 5 bases, and 5 bases had no gene match. CDR1 and CDR2 from the germline V gene are SGHVS and FNYEAQ. The CDR3, as DNA: TGTGCCAGCAGCACGACTAGCGGGAGTATCTACGAGCAGTACTTC. As protein: CASSTTSGSIYEQYF.

This clonotype was seen ten or more times. This rearrangement joins TRBV27 to TRBJ2-7; D might be TRBD2 (6 bases). From germline, CDR1 is MNHEY and CDR2 SMNVEV (reference sequence). CDR3 length equals 15 residues. Trimming cost V 3 bases and J 0 bases, with 12 bases left between them. CDR3 DNA: TGTGCCAGCAGTTTCACCGTAGCGGTCTCCTACGAGCAGTACTTC. Encoded protein: CASSFTVAVSYEQYF.

This clonotype was recorded at least ten times. The rearrangement links TRBV6-2 or TRBV6-3 to TRBJ1-5, with D possibly being TRBD1 (5 bases). The CDR3 spans 15 residues. Between the trimmed V and J ends, which lost 6 bases and 4 bases, there was a span of 16 bases. Germline V CDR1 and CDR2: MNHEY, SVGEGT. The DNA of the CDR3 is TGTGCCAGCAGCGTCTCCGGGACGGTGAATCAGCCCCAGCATTTT. It yields the protein CASSVSGTVNQPQHF.

There are a few counts of this clonotype. V and J are TRBV9 and TRBJ1-1; 8 bases align to TRBD1. The CDR3 consists of 15 residues. V was clipped by 3 bases and J by 2 bases; unmatched bases: 6. CDR1 and CDR2 from the germline V gene are SGDLS and YYNGEE. The chain's CDR3 is CASSARTGSNTEAFF. CDR3 bases: TGTGCCAGCAGCGCTCGGACAGGGAGTAACACTGAAGCTTTCTTT. The full variable domain, completed using reference TRBV9 and TRBJ1-1, is DSGVTQTPKHLITATGQRVTLRCSPRSGDLSVYWYQQSLDQGLQFLIQYYNGEERAKGNILERFSAQQFPDLHSELNLSSLELGDSALYFCASSARTGSNTEAFFGQGTRLTVV.

This clonotype has a handful of counts. The rearrangement links TRBV18 to TRBJ2-1; 16 bases fit TRBD2. Germline-derived CDR1 and CDR2 are KGHSH and LQKENI. CDR3 length: 17 residues. With 4 bases clipped from V and 8 bases from J, the junction kept 8 bases outside the gene matches. In nucleotides, the CDR3 is TGTGCCAGCTCACGGGGACTAGCGGGAGGGCCTAGCGATGAGCAGTTCTTC. Translating gives CASSRGLAGGPSDEQFF.